The TCR beta chain described here comes from a study of blood T cell repertoires in COVID-19. Whole-study context: The samples span acute and convalescent COVID-19 from the United States, Italy and Spain. From T cells, B-cell-depleted T cells, or PBMCs came the material, which was cDNA or gDNA.

Per the germline V gene, CDR1 is MNHNS and CDR2 is SASEGT. The CDR3 runs to 14 residues. As processed by the authors: Estimates of nucleated cell counts were drawn from the amplification of reference gene primers. Profiling relied on immunoSEQ multiplex PCR, and the TCRdb table lists in-frame clones only, not all of them. V, J and clone size are those of that table, while D and trimming were read from the DNA. Counted here are 250,000 to 300,000 clones, about nine tenths occurring once; the ten biggest clones make up around 12%. As to this clone: The junction departs from germline at one end; a sequencing error may be responsible.

The sequence derives from a woman aged 55-70 years with acute or convalescent COVID-19. The sample taken for sequencing was peripheral blood. This chain joins TRBV6-1 and TRBJ2-7, with unresolved D. The CDR3 here is CASSEVVVSSEQYF. Here the CDR3 DNA reads TGTGCCAGCAGTGAAGTAGTCGTATCCTCCGAGCAGTACTTC.